Each of the 31 T cell receptor beta chains below was sequenced from the same sample in a study of T cells in Graves' hyperthyroidism and ophthalmopathy. Amplified TCR beta CDR3 regions derived from RNA transcripts. When the TCR CDR3 underwent first-round RT-PCR, the HTBI primer set was used. MiXCR was run by TCRdb on the multiplex PCR reads, yielding one entry per CDR3 protein. This repertoire shows around 380,000 distinct CDR3 sequences, about 13% found once; its top ten account for about 20%. The sequenced material came from blood. Receptor source: a man aged 25-40 years with Graves' hyperthyroidism that later progressed to Graves' ophthalmopathy.

Notes on this clonotype: A much larger clone is a single base away; this may be a read error. The chain uses TRBV6-1 and TRBJ2-7, with D perhaps TRBD2 (7 bases). This CDR3 is built from 16 residues. The germline CDR1 and CDR2 sequences are MNHNS and SASEGT. The CDR3 loop reads CASGEPWGGGHYEQYF. CDR3 coding DNA: TGTGCCAGCGGTGAGCCTTGGGGGGGGGGCCACTACGAGCAGTACTTC.

This chain joins TRBV12-3 or TRBV12-4 and TRBJ2-1, with TRBD2 matching 7 bases. V shed 6 bases, J shed 2 bases, and the junction held 4 bases outside the gene matches. The CDR3 runs to 14 residues. In DNA form, the CDR3 reads TGTGCCAGCAGGTTCGGGACTACCTACAATGAGCAGTTCTTC. Residues: CASRFGTTYNEQFF.

This clonotype was observed a few times. The chain carries TRBV15 and TRBJ2-7; 13 bases line up with TRBD2. Germline V gene lookup returns CDR1 LNHNV and CDR2 YYDKDF (reference sequence). This CDR3 region has 18 residues. Trimming cost V 0 bases and J 2 bases; bases outside gene matches: 7. As DNA, the CDR3 is TGTGCCACCAGCAGAGATAGAACTAGCGGGGGGGCAGCCTACGAGCAGTACTTC. This translates into CATSRDRTSGGAAYEQYF.

A remark on this clonotype: With a much larger clone just one base away, this may be a read error. The V and J genes are TRBV7-9 and TRBJ2-7; D gene uncertain. The CDR3 length is 14 residues. In germline, CDR1 is SEHNR, CDR2 FQNEAQ (reference sequence). V was clipped by 5 bases and J by 0 bases, with 11 bases between them. The CDR3 protein is CASSPPSTSYEQYF. DNA for the CDR3: TGTGCCAGCAGCCCTCCCTCGACCTCCTACGAGCAGTACTTC.

This clonotype occurred many times. The chain combines TRBV7-2 with TRBJ2-1, with a tentative D call TRBD1 (6 bases). The CDR3 consists of 14 residues. CDR1 SGHTA and CDR2 FQGNSA come from the germline V gene. Trimming stripped 6 bases from V and 6 bases from J, with 15 bases between. The CDR3 DNA reads TGTGCCAGCAGTTGGTCTATAGGGGGCAATGAGCAGTTCTTC. This encodes CASSWSIGGNEQFF.

This clonotype was observed at least ten times. The V gene is TRBV2, the J gene TRBJ2-3; unclear D gene. The CDR3 covers 11 residues. V was cut by 8 bases and J by 6 bases, with 9 bases left in between. Looked up from germline, CDR1 is SNHLY and CDR2 is FYNNEI. The CDR3 region has the DNA TGTGCCAGCGGTTTTAGGGATACGCAGTATTTT. Translating gives CASGFRDTQYF.

There are a few counts of this clonotype. For the CDR3, the DNA is TGTGCCAGCAGCTCGACGACCGCGGGACTAGCGGTGGCAGTAGAGACCCAGTACTTC. Protein: CASSSTTAGLAVAVETQYF. The chain couples TRBV13 to TRBJ2-5, with TRBD2 matching over 11 bases. The CDR3 is 19 amino acids. V was clipped by 4 bases and J by 4 bases; unmatched bases: 17. The germline gives CDR1 PRHDT, CDR2 FYEKMQ (reference sequence).

In this sample, this clonotype turned up a few times. This sequence joins TRBV5-1 and TRBJ2-5; D is perhaps TRBD2 (6 bases). The CDR3 has 14 amino acids. With 5 bases removed from V and 4 bases from J, the gap between germline ends came to 15 bases. Germline V gene data show CDR1 as SGHRS and CDR2 as YFSETQ. The CDR3 nucleotides read TGCGCCAGCAGATATCGGCCGGAGGGAGAGACCCAGTACTTC. The encoded protein is CASRYRPEGETQYF.

This clonotype has a count of ten or more. The rearrangement uses TRBV11-3 and TRBJ2-7; no definite D call. Trimming took 3 bases from V and 3 from J, leaving 6 bases between them. CDR1 and CDR2 from the germline V gene are SGHNT and YENEEA. The CDR3 is 12 residues long. The CDR3 sequence: CASSFELYEQYF. CDR3 nucleotides: TGTGCCAGCAGCTTCGAACTCTACGAGCAGTACTTC.

This clonotype has more than one count but fewer than ten. The chain is built from TRBV10-2 and TRBJ2-6; TRBD1 matches 7 bases. V lost 0 bases, J lost 3 bases, and 2 bases stayed unmatched. Germline V CDR1 and CDR2: WSHSY, SAAADI. The length of the CDR3 is 16 residues. CDR3 region: CASSESDRVGANVLTF. The CDR3 region has the DNA TGCGCCAGCAGTGAGTCAGACAGGGTTGGGGCCAACGTCCTGACTTTC.

This clonotype was seen many times. This chain uses TRBV7-8 with TRBJ1-5; the D is unclear. The CDR3 is made up of 13 amino acids. The V end was cut by 1 base, the J end by 5 bases, with 6 bases between. CDR1 is SGHVS, CDR2 FQNEAQ, per germline. The CDR3 loop is CASSLGWDQPQHF. CDR3 bases: TGTGCCAGCAGCTTAGGGTGGGATCAGCCCCAGCATTTT.

The chain uses TRBV12-5 and TRBJ2-5; the match to TRBD2 covers 10 bases. The CDR3 is 16 amino acids. Germline assignment: CDR1 LGHNT and CDR2 FRNRAP. V lost 6 bases and J lost 2; bases outside the gene matches: 9. CDR3 nucleotides: TGTGCTAGTGGCCCAATAGCGGGGGGCTTACAAGAGACCCAGTACTTC. It translates to CASGPIAGGLQETQYF.

At least ten counts were recorded for this clonotype. The genes are TRBV30 and TRBJ1-1, with D maybe TRBD1 (5 bases). The CDR3 length is 13 residues. Trimming pared 3 bases from V and 2 bases from J, leaving 10 bases between. CDR1 and CDR2 (germline): GTSNPN, SVGIG (reference sequence). CDR3 DNA sequence: TGTGCCTGGAGCGGATGGGGCAACACTGAAGCTTTCTTT. This gives the protein CAWSGWGNTEAFF.

V is TRBV6-1 and J is TRBJ2-3, with D possibly matching TRBD2 (5 bases). Germline V lookup: CDR1 MNHNS, CDR2 SASEGT. CDR3 size: 16 residues. V gave up 3 bases and J gave up 0 bases, with 13 bases separating them. In DNA, the CDR3 is TGTGCCAGCAGTGATGCCGACCGGGGAAGCACAGATACGCAGTATTTT. The encoded protein is CASSDADRGSTDTQYF.

This clonotype has at least ten counts. This chain connects TRBV29-1 to TRBJ1-1; D remains unclear. V gave up 4 bases and J gave up 2 bases, with 11 bases separating them. Germline assignment: CDR1 SQVTM and CDR2 ANQGSEA. The CDR3 extends over 13 amino acids. Written as DNA, the CDR3 is TGCAGCGTTGTATGGGCAATCAACACTGAAGCTTTCTTT. Translating it yields CSVVWAINTEAFF.

The genes are TRBV5-1 and TRBJ1-3, with a tentative D call TRBD1 (5 bases). Trimming took off 0 bases at V and 0 bases at J, with 10 bases between the two ends. The CDR3 loop spans 16 amino acids. Germline loops: CDR1 SGHRS, CDR2 YFSETQ. The CDR3 sequence is CASSLGDSYSGNTIYF. The CDR3 DNA reads as TGCGCCAGCAGCTTGGGAGACAGTTACTCTGGAAACACCATATATTTT.

This CDR3 is CASSLSVGLQETQYF. DNA for the CDR3: TGCGCCAGCAGCCTGTCCGTGGGACTACAAGAGACCCAGTACTTC. The rearrangement joins TRBV4-1 to TRBJ2-5, with 7 nucleotides matching TRBD2. In germline, CDR1 is MGHRA, CDR2 YSYEKL. This CDR3 spans 15 amino acids. V shed 4 bases, J shed 2 bases, and the junction held 7 bases outside the gene matches.

In this sample, this clonotype turned up a few times. The V call is TRBV30, the J call TRBJ1-2; 11 nucleotides agree with TRBD1. The V gene's germline CDR1 is GTSNPN and CDR2 SVGIG (reference sequence). This CDR3 contains 14 residues. Germline trimming cut 2 bases from V and 8 bases from J; bases unmatched to any gene: 7. The CDR3 region is CAWSIPDRGRGYTF. The CDR3 DNA follows: TGTGCCTGGAGTATCCCGGACAGGGGGCGAGGCTACACCTTC.

The table lists this clonotype with many counts. Here the CDR3 reads CASSLDRKQPQHF. CDR3 in DNA: TGTGCCAGCAGCTTGGACAGAAAGCAGCCCCAGCATTTT. The chain joins TRBV6-2 or TRBV6-3 to TRBJ1-5; D might be TRBD1 (6 bases). Per germline, CDR1 MNHEY and CDR2 SVGEGT. The CDR3 contains 13 residues. V was trimmed by 6 bases and J by 7 bases, leaving 13 bases between them.

This clonotype was counted many times. This chain connects TRBV28 to TRBJ2-6; D call uncertain. Trimming stripped 5 bases from V and 2 bases from J, with 10 bases between. This CDR3 is 15 amino acids long. The germline CDR1 and CDR2 sequences are MDHEN and SYDVKM. Here the CDR3 reads CASSPPATGANVLTF. The DNA for the CDR3 is TGTGCCAGCAGTCCTCCGGCAACTGGGGCCAACGTCCTGACTTTC.

This sequence joins TRBV5-6 and TRBJ1-5, with D unclear. The V gene's germline CDR1 is SGHDT and CDR2 YYEEEE. This CDR3 has 14 amino acids. The ends were cut back, 0 bases at V and 5 bases at J, with 9 bases in the middle. This chain's CDR3 is CASSLEGRDQPQHF. The DNA for the CDR3 is TGTGCCAGCAGCTTGGAAGGGAGGGATCAGCCCCAGCATTTT.

This clonotype was detected many times. The chain recombines TRBV5-1 with TRBJ1-2; D is possibly TRBD1 (5 bases). V lost 0 bases, J lost 2 bases, and 8 bases lay in between. CDR3 length equals 14 residues. Germline V lookup: CDR1 SGHRS, CDR2 YFSETQ. CDR3 sequence: CASSLDRRNYGYTF. CDR3 in DNA: TGCGCCAGCAGCTTGGACAGGAGGAACTATGGCTACACCTTC.

In its sample, this clonotype was seen a few times. The rearrangement joins TRBV7-9 to TRBJ1-2; D uncertain. Trimming took 3 bases from V and 2 from J, leaving 13 bases between them. Per the germline V gene, CDR1 is SEHNR and CDR2 is FQNEAQ (reference sequence). CDR3 length: 15 amino acids. CDR3 nucleotides: TGTGCCAGCAGCTTGTCCCTGGCGGGGAACTATGGCTACACCTTC. It is translated as CASSLSLAGNYGYTF. The variable domain in full, with the rest retrieved from reference TRBV7-9 and TRBJ1-2, is DTGVSQNPRHKITKRGQNVTFRCDPISEHNRLYWYRQTLGQGPEFLTYFQNEAQLEKSRLLSDRFSAERPKGSFSTLEIQRTEQGDSAMYLCASSLSLAGNYGYTFGSGTRLTVV.

This sequence joins TRBV5-4 and TRBJ2-1; D gene uncertain. Germline CDR1 SGHNT, CDR2 YYREEE (reference sequence). Between the trimmed V and J ends, which lost 4 bases and 0 bases, there was a span of 11 bases. The CDR3 contains 15 residues. CDR3 amino acids: CASSPRLPSYNEQFF. DNA for the CDR3: TGTGCCAGCAGCCCTAGACTCCCCTCCTACAATGAGCAGTTCTTC.

The chain combines TRBV6-1 with TRBJ1-1; the D is unclear. CDR1 MNHNS and CDR2 SASEGT come from the germline V gene. This CDR3 is built from 13 residues. V was clipped by 4 bases and J by 1 base, with 7 bases between them. The CDR3 DNA sequence: TGTGCCAGCAGTGTCCGGAGGAACACTGAAGCTTTCTTT. Translated, it gives CASSVRRNTEAFF.

CDR3 sequence reads: CASSLIAGSGNTIYF. In DNA, the CDR3 is TGTGCCAGCAGCCTCATAGCGGGGTCTGGAAACACCATATATTTT. V gene TRBV7-2 combines with J gene TRBJ1-3; D is unclear. The CDR3 consists of 15 residues. V lost 5 bases and J 1 base, leaving 12 bases between the germline ends. Per germline, CDR1 SGHTA and CDR2 FQGNSA.

Ten or more counts support this clonotype. The V gene is TRBV6-5, the J gene TRBJ1-5; 8 bases line up with TRBD1. V trimming: 5 bases; J trimming: 1 base; junction bases outside the gene matches: 7. The CDR3 has 16 residues. Germline lookup yields CDR1 MNHEY and CDR2 SVGAGI. The CDR3 sequence: CASSPFHRGSNQPQHF. The CDR3, as DNA: TGTGCCAGCAGTCCCTTCCACAGGGGGAGCAATCAGCCCCAGCATTTT.

The sample holds a few counts of this clonotype. An end of the junction differs from the germline gene, which may be a read error. The rearrangement joins TRBV11-2 to TRBJ1-2; 7 bases line up with TRBD1. The CDR3 consists of 12 residues. Looked up from germline, CDR1 is SGHAT and CDR2 is FQNNGV. Written as DNA, the CDR3 is TGTGCCGGCAGCTTACAGGGGAGGGGCTACACCTTC. It codes for CAGSLQGRGYTF.

The chain carries TRBV6-2 or TRBV6-3 and TRBJ2-1; 12 bases fit TRBD2. Per germline, CDR1 MNHEY and CDR2 SVGEGT. V was pared by 4 bases and J by 2 bases, with 3 bases of the junction left unmatched. CDR3 length: 16 amino acids. The CDR3 DNA reads TGTGCCAGCAGTTCCCGACTAGCGGGGGCCTACAATGAGCAGTTCTTC. Translated, it gives CASSSRLAGAYNEQFF.

This clonotype was seen ten or more times. The CDR3 is CASSPRTATNTGELFF. The CDR3 DNA sequence: TGTGCCAGCAGTCCCCGGACGGCTACGAACACCGGGGAGCTGTTTTTT. The J gene is TRBJ2-2, the V gene TRBV6-1; no firm D call. Between the trimmed V and J ends, which lost 5 bases and 0 bases, there was a span of 13 bases. CDR3 size: 16 residues. Germline CDR1 reads MNHNS; CDR2 reads SASEGT.

The V and J genes are TRBV3-1 and TRBJ2-1; 12 bases are shared with TRBD2. The CDR3 has 17 amino acids. Germline loops: CDR1 LGHDT, CDR2 YNNKEL (reference sequence). V lost 0 bases and J lost 2; bases outside the gene matches: 2. In DNA, the CDR3 is TGTGCCAGCAGCCAAGATGCTAGCGGGGGGGCCTACAATGAGCAGTTCTTC. Protein sequence: CASSQDASGGAYNEQFF.